The rows below give T cell receptor beta chains drawn from one sample of a study of neoadjuvant anti-PD-1 for oral cavity cancer. The protocol was immunoSEQ multiplex PCR, while the TCRdb copy is restricted to in-frame clones and leaves out a portion. The repertoire holds approximately 15,000 clones, with 55% to 75% as singletons. The sample in question was PBMCs, obtained before nivolumab (anti-PD-1) treatment. These receptors came from a person aged 35 to 85 with oral cavity squamous cell carcinoma. Each CDR3 is given with its conserved first and last residue. D genes are given only for firm matches. Size tells how often a clone was seen (once, few, many) or the class of an expanded clone, and some rows leave it out.

V gene	clone size	J gene	D gene	CDR3 DNA	CDR3 protein
TRBV6-1	NA	TRBJ2-5	NA	TGTGCCAGCAGTGGTGAATCCGGGACCCAAGAGACCCAGTACTTC	CASSGESGTQETQYF
TRBV6-5	NA	TRBJ2-5	NA	TGTGCCAGCAGGGGTTCGGGGGAGACCCAGTACTTC	CASRGSGETQYF
TRBV5-8	NA	TRBJ1-2	NA	TGTGCCAGCAGCTTGTGGCAGGAAAGGGGCTACACCTTC	CASSLWQERGYTF
TRBV5-1	few	TRBJ1-1	NA	TGCGCCAGCAGCATACAGGGTATCGGCGCTGAAGCTTTCTTT	CASSIQGIGAEAFF
TRBV6-6	NA	TRBJ2-7	TRBD2	TGTGCCAGCAGTCCTAGCGGGACTTACTACGAGCAGTACTTC	CASSPSGTYYEQYF
TRBV5-4	NA	TRBJ1-2	NA	TGTGCCAGCAGCTCGGACAGCCCGGAGGGGAAGGGCTACACCTTC	CASSSDSPEGKGYTF
TRBV6-5	NA	TRBJ1-2	NA	TGTGCCAGCAGTTACTCGAGGGGGGCGTTCGTCGGCTACACCTTC	CASSYSRGAFVGYTF
TRBV9	once	TRBJ2-5	TRBD1	TGTGCCAGCAGCGTAGGACAGGGGCCCCAAGAGACCCAGTACTTC	CASSVGQGPQETQYF
TRBV10-1	NA	TRBJ2-1	NA	TGCGCCACTGGAACCGGGGAACTCTCCTACAATGAGCAGTTCTTC	CATGTGELSYNEQFF
TRBV4-1	NA	TRBJ2-1	TRBD2	TGCGCCAGCAGCCAATTGGGCGGGGGGGCCAGGAATGAGCAGTTCTTC	CASSQLGGGARNEQFF
TRBV9	NA	TRBJ2-7	TRBD1	TGTGCCAGCAGCGTAGGGGACAGCTCCTACGAGCAGTACTTC	CASSVGDSSYEQYF
TRBV7-9	NA	TRBJ1-3	NA	TGTGCCAGCCGCGGCATCGGTTTACTAACTGGAAACACCATATATTTT	CASRGIGLLTGNTIYF
TRBV19	once	TRBJ1-2	TRBD1	TGTGCCAGTCATCACGCGGGACAGAACTATGGCTACACCTTC	CASHHAGQNYGYTF
TRBV7-8	NA	TRBJ2-1	TRBD2	TGTGCCAGCAGCTTAGAGGGGACTAGCGGATACAATGAGCAGTTCTTC	CASSLEGTSGYNEQFF
TRBV9	NA	TRBJ2-7	TRBD2	TGTGCCAGCAGCGTAAGTCCGGGAGGAATCTACGAGCAGTACTTC	CASSVSPGGIYEQYF
TRBV5-1	once	TRBJ2-1	TRBD2	TGCGCCAGCAAGACTGGACTAGCGGGAGCTGAGCAGTTCTTC	CASKTGLAGAEQFF
TRBV5-6	NA	TRBJ2-7	NA	TGTGCCAGCAGCTTTTTTTTGGGAAACTACGAGCAGTACTTC	CASSFFLGNYEQYF
TRBV4-1	NA	TRBJ2-3	NA	TGCGCCAGCAGCCAAAGCAAGGGAATACGCACAGATACGCAGTATTTT	CASSQSKGIRTDTQYF
TRBV4-2	NA	TRBJ2-7	NA	TGTGCCAGCAGCCAGGGGCTTGCGGGGAGCTCCTACGAGCAGTACTTC	CASSQGLAGSSYEQYF
TRBV5-1	NA	TRBJ2-7	NA	TGCGCCAGCAGCTTTTTAGGGGGGAGCTCCTACGAGCAGTACTTC	CASSFLGGSSYEQYF
TRBV21-1	once	TRBJ1-2	NA	TGTGCCAGCAGCAAAGACAACACGGATCGGGGGCTTGCCTACACCTTC	CASSKDNTDRGLAYTF
TRBV7-9	NA	TRBJ2-7	NA	TGTGCCAGCAGCGAAGCATACGGCGAGCAGTACTTC	CASSEAYGEQYF
TRBV19	once	TRBJ1-6	NA	TGTGCCAGTAGTATCGCACCGAATAATTCACCCCTCCACTTT	CASSIAPNNSPLHF
TRBV5-1	NA	TRBJ1-6	NA	TGCGCCAGCAGCGAAATAAATTCACCCCTCCACTTT	CASSEINSPLHF
TRBV5-1	NA	TRBJ1-6	TRBD1	TGCGCCAGCAGCCTCGGGACAGCCAATTCACCCCTCCACTTT	CASSLGTANSPLHF
TRBV7-6	NA	TRBJ2-2	TRBD1	TGTGCCAGCAGTCTTACCGGGACAGGGGGCACCGGGGAGCTGTTTTTT	CASSLTGTGGTGELFF
TRBV11-2	once	TRBJ2-2	NA	TGTGCCAGCAGCTACCGATCGAGGACTTCCGCCGGGGAGCTGTTTTTT	CASSYRSRTSAGELFF
TRBV29-1	NA	TRBJ2-7	TRBD1	TGCAACGCACGGACAGGGGGCTCCTACGAGCAGTACTTC	CNARTGGSYEQYF
TRBV7-9	NA	TRBJ2-5	TRBD2	TGTGCCAGCAGCTTAAGGATTCGCGGGAGTGACAAGACCCAGTACTTC	CASSLRIRGSDKTQYF
TRBV6-1	once	TRBJ2-7	NA	TGTGCCAGCAGTGGCCCAGTATCCTACGAGCAGTACTTC	CASSGPVSYEQYF
TRBV5-1	once	TRBJ2-2	NA	TGCGCCAGCAGCTTGGATCCCAGGCCCGGGGAGCTGTTTTTT	CASSLDPRPGELFF
TRBV4-1	NA	TRBJ2-3	TRBD1	TGCGCCAGCAGCCAACTCGTATCCGGACAGGGGCTTACAGATACGCAGTATTTT	CASSQLVSGQGLTDTQYF
TRBV6-5	NA	TRBJ2-3	NA	TGTGCCAGCAGTTACTCGTCCCCTCGTGGAACAGATACGCAGTATTTT	CASSYSSPRGTDTQYF
TRBV11-2	NA	TRBJ2-3	TRBD2	TGTGCCAGCAGCATACTCGGGGGGGGCCTAGGTAATACGCAGTATTTT	CASSILGGGLGNTQYF
TRBV14	NA	TRBJ2-7	NA	TGTGCCAGCAGCCACCCTTGGTACAGCTACGAGCAGTACTTC	CASSHPWYSYEQYF
TRBV4-1	NA	TRBJ1-1	NA	TGCGCCAGCAGCCCCCTCAGAAGCCAGGGGAACACTGAAGCTTTCTTT	CASSPLRSQGNTEAFF
TRBV4-1	NA	TRBJ2-7	TRBD1	TGCGCCAGCAGCCAACCCCTCAGGGGGTCCTACGAGCAGTACTTC	CASSQPLRGSYEQYF
TRBV11-2	NA	TRBJ2-7	TRBD1	TGTGCCAGCAGCTCAAGGACAGGGGAGGCCGAGCAGTACTTC	CASSSRTGEAEQYF
TRBV27	NA	TRBJ2-7	TRBD1	TGTGCCAGCAGTCCCAATCGCGGGACAGGGTTAACCGAGCAGTACTTC	CASSPNRGTGLTEQYF
TRBV7-9	NA	TRBJ1-1	TRBD1	TGTGCCAGCAGCCCAATGGGACAGGGTGGAATTGTGAACACTGAAGCTTTCTTT	CASSPMGQGGIVNTEAFF
TRBV6-5	few	TRBJ1-1	TRBD1	TGTGCCAGCAGTTCGCCGGGCAGGGGGCGAGACACTGAAGCTTTCTTT	CASSSPGRGRDTEAFF
TRBV11-2	NA	TRBJ2-4	NA	TGTGCCAGCAGCTCAATCAGGGGTGGCAAAAACATTCAGTACTTC	CASSSIRGGKNIQYF
TRBV28	NA	TRBJ2-7	NA	TGTGCCAGCAGTTTTGGTGGGGACGAGCAGTACTTC	CASSFGGDEQYF
TRBV4-1	NA	TRBJ2-7	NA	TGCGCCAGCAGCCAAGATCTAACGACAGCCTACGAGCAGTACTTC	CASSQDLTTAYEQYF
TRBV27	NA	TRBJ2-5	TRBD1	TGTGCCAGCAGTCCCAGACAGGGGCTATCAGAGACCCAGTACTTC	CASSPRQGLSETQYF
TRBV5-6	NA	TRBJ2-5	NA	TGTGCCAGCAGCTTGGGTCGGACGGAGGAGACCCAGTACTTC	CASSLGRTEETQYF
TRBV9	NA	TRBJ2-2	NA	TGTGCCAGCAGTCCCCAGGGCGGGGTGGCCGGGGAGCTGTTTTTT	CASSPQGGVAGELFF
TRBV7-3	few	TRBJ1-6	NA	TGTGCCAGCAGCTTACAGGGATCCTATAATTCACCCCTCCACTTT	CASSLQGSYNSPLHF
TRBV5-5	NA	TRBJ1-2	TRBD1	TGTGCCAGCAGCTTGATGCTACAGGGGAACTATGGCTACACCTTC	CASSLMLQGNYGYTF
TRBV5-1	NA	TRBJ2-1	NA	TGCGCCAGCAGCGGTACCCTTGGGGAGGAAGGGTCCTACAATGAGCAGTTCTTC	CASSGTLGEEGSYNEQFF
TRBV29-1	few	TRBJ1-1	TRBD1	TGCAGCGTACCCTCAGGACAGGGGTACACTGAAGCTTTCTTT	CSVPSGQGYTEAFF
TRBV19	NA	TRBJ2-1	NA	TGTGCCAGTAGAGGTCGCCCGGTGACTAGGTCCTACAATGAGCAGTTCTTC	CASRGRPVTRSYNEQFF
TRBV9	NA	TRBJ1-1	NA	TGTGCCAGCAGCCCCGGACTCATGAACACTGAAGCTTTCTTT	CASSPGLMNTEAFF
TRBV5-6	NA	TRBJ1-6	NA	TGTGCCAGCACCCCATTTCGGGGGGATTCACCCCTCCACTTT	CASTPFRGDSPLHF
TRBV9	NA	TRBJ2-1	TRBD2	TGTGCCAGCAGCGTATTAGCGGGGGCTAAGTTCTTC	CASSVLAGAKFF
TRBV30	NA	TRBJ1-3	NA	TGTGCCTGGACCACAGGGTATTCTGGAAACACCATATATTTT	CAWTTGYSGNTIYF
TRBV6-4	NA	TRBJ2-1	NA	TGTGCCAGCCAACCGGACAGATCCTACAATGAGCAGTTCTTC	CASQPDRSYNEQFF
TRBV2	NA	TRBJ1-2	TRBD1	TGTGCCAGCATCCTAAGGCGGGACAGGGGTGGCTACACCTTC	CASILRRDRGGYTF
TRBV5-8	NA	TRBJ2-7	NA	TGTGCCAGCAGCTTGGGGTTCCAGGGGGGAGCCTACGAGCAGTACTTC	CASSLGFQGGAYEQYF